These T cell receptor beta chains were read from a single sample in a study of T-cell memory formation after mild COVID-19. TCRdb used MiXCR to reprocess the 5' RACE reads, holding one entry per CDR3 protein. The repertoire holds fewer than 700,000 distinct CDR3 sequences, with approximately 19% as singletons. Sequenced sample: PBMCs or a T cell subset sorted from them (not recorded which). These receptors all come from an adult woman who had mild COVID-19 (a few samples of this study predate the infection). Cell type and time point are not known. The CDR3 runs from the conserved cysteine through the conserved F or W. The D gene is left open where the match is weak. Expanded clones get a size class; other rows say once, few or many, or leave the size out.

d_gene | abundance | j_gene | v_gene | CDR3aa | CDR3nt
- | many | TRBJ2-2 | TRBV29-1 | CSVQAPGSSAGELFF | TGCAGCGTTCAGGCTCCTGGGAGTTCGGCCGGGGAGCTGTTTTTT
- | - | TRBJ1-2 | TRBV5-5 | CASSLRGAGTNYGYTF | TGTGCCAGCAGCTTACGTGGTGCGGGAACAAACTATGGCTACACCTTC
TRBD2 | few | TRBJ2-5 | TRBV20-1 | CSARAVAGVGETQYF | TGCAGTGCTAGAGCCGTAGCGGGAGTCGGAGAGACCCAGTACTTC
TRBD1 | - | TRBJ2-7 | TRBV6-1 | CASSTQGAYWEQYF | TGTGCCAGCAGTACACAGGGGGCCTACTGGGAGCAGTACTTC
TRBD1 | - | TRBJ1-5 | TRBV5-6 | CASSWGPTGRQPQHF | TGTGCCAGCAGCTGGGGACCGACAGGGCGCCAGCCCCAGCATTTT
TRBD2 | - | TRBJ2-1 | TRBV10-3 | CAISEGLAGGRSYEQFF | TGTGCCATCAGCGAAGGACTAGCGGGGGGCCGTAGTTATGAGCAGTTCTTC
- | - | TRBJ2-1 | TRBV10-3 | CAISEGGNLDNEQFF | TGTGCCATCTCAGAGGGCGGGAATCTGGATAATGAGCAGTTCTTC
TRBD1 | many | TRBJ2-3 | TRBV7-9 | CASSSSQGSSTDTQYF | TGTGCCAGCAGCTCGTCACAGGGGTCTAGCACAGATACGCAGTATTTT
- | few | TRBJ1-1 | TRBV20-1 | CSARVGLNTEAFF | TGCAGTGCTAGGGTGGGATTAAACACTGAAGCTTTCTTT
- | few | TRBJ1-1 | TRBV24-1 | CATSDLGRVGAFF | TGTGCCACCAGTGATCTCGGCAGGGTCGGAGCTTTCTTT